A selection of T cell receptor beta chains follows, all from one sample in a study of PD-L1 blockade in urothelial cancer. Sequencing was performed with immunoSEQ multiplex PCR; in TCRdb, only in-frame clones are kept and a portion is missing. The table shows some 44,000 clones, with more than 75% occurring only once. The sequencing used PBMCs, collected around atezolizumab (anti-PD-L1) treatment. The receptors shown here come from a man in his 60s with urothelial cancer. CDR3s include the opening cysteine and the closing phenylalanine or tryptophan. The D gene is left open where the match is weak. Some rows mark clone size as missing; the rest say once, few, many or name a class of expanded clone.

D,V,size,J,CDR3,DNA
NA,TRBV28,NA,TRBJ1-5,CASIVGAPRSNQPQHF,TGTGCCAGCATCGTGGGGGCCCCCAGGAGCAATCAGCCCCAGCATTTT
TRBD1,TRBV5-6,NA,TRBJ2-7,CASSFRDSVTYEQYF,TGTGCCAGCAGCTTCAGGGACAGCGTCACCTACGAGCAGTACTTC
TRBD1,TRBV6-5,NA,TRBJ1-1,CASSTDRGLAEAFF,TGTGCCAGCAGTACCGACAGGGGGCTGGCTGAAGCTTTCTTT
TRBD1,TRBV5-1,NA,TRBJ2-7,CASSLDGTGKEQYF,TGCGCCAGCAGCTTGGACGGGACAGGGAAGGAGCAGTACTTC
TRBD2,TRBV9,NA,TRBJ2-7,CASSVAPDSGGDYEQYF,TGTGCCAGCAGCGTAGCCCCGGACAGCGGGGGAGATTACGAGCAGTACTTC
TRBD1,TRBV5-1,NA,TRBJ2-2,CASSLERAGTGNTGELFF,TGCGCCAGCAGCTTGGAACGGGCCGGGACAGGGAACACCGGGGAGCTGTTTTTT
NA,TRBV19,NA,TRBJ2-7,CASSWTHAGFYEQYF,TGTGCCAGTAGTTGGACTCATGCAGGATTCTACGAGCAGTACTTC
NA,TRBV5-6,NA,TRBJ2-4,CASSLMAGPGKNIQYF,TGTGCCAGCAGCTTGATGGCAGGCCCTGGCAAAAACATTCAGTACTTC
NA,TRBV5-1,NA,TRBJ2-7,CASSPYRGGDEQYF,TGCGCCAGCAGCCCATACAGGGGCGGGGACGAGCAGTACTTC
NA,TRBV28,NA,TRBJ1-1,CASSLTLGLNTEAFF,TGTGCCAGCAGTTTAACCCTAGGCCTAAACACTGAAGCTTTCTTT
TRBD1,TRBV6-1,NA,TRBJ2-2,CASSASNRGPKTGELFF,TGTGCCAGCAGTGCTTCAAACAGGGGGCCCAAGACCGGGGAGCTGTTTTTT
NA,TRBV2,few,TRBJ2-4,CASRDSGVQNIQYF,TGTGCCAGCAGGGACAGTGGGGTACAAAACATTCAGTACTTC
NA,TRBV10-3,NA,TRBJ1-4,CKNRDSREKLFF,TGCAAAAACCGGGACTCCAGAGAAAAACTGTTTTTT